The sequence of this TCR beta chain was determined in a study of multiple sclerosis patients with progressive multifocal leukoencephalopathy. The data were produced by immunoSEQ multiplex PCR, yet TCRdb's version contains in-frame clones alone and is incomplete. Of over 25,000 clones listed, roughly 90% are singletons. Germline-derived CDR1 and CDR2 are SGHRS and YFSETQ. The CDR3 length is 17 residues. V lost 4 bases to trimming and J lost 0 bases, with 16 bases between them. Time point here: more than 5 months of natalizumab therapy. Every listed patient previously received interferon beta; all PML patients were women.

The source was PBMCs, collected from a patient treated with natalizumab. The receptor was derived from a human donor with multiple sclerosis. The chain recombines TRBV5-1 with TRBJ1-4; weak D call: TRBD1 (6 bases). The DNA of the CDR3 is TGCGCCAGCAGCCGGCAGGGGTCTTTCACAACTAATGAAAAACTGTTTTTT. It yields the protein CASSRQGSFTTNEKLFF.